This T cell receptor (beta chain) appears in the sequencing data of a study of shared clonotypes between healthy human individuals. Study in general: The donors, a couple of women and a few men, were aged 18 to 49. Study conclusions and caveats: Since donors were few, the genetic and exposure-history diversity represented was limited.

J lost 1 base, V lost 7 bases, and 7 bases had no gene match. Germline lookup yields CDR1 SQVTM and CDR2 ANQGSEA. The CDR3 length is 14 residues. Using immunoSEQ multiplex PCR, the repertoire was profiled, and TCRdb retains in-frame clones only, with some absent. The sample lists about 490,000 clones; around three quarters were seen once. With regard to this clone: No antigen is known for it.

The chain links TRBV29-1 to TRBJ2-1, with 7 bases that match TRBD2. The sequence was collected from a woman between 40 and 55 years old in good health. Some clones in this sample may be carry-over from other donors' samples. Sequencing was carried out using PBMCs. The CDR3 reads CSAHVGGSYNEQFF. DNA for the CDR3: TGCAGCGCCCACGTCGGGGGGTCCTACAATGAGCAGTTCTTC.